This T cell receptor beta chain appears in the sequencing data of a study of blood T cell repertoires in COVID-19 (dated by TCRdb to the early 2020s). Background for the entire study: Samples covering the acute and convalescent phases of COVID-19 were provided by collaborators in the United States, Italy and Spain. The material from the prospective study consisted of cDNA or gDNA derived from T cells, B-cell-depleted T cells, or PBMCs. Subjects who had been exposed to COVID-19, were actively infected with it, or had recovered from it provided the deeply sampled blood TCRbeta repertoires that made up the dataset. The repertoires were made available in a free public database intended to serve as a resource for research on the immune response to SARS-CoV-2. The samples were drawn from the first 160 participants of the ongoing ImmuneRACE study and from some 1,300 subjects provided by 6 global collaborators. The sample metadata nearly always contained a de-identified subject ID, COVID-19 status, age in years and sex. Where available, HLA class I and class II types were taken from metadata supplied by the sample provider and were not determined by assay-based typing. Study-wide conclusions, independent of this receptor: Clinical and demographic metadata were provided uncurated, with the amount varying by source and participant.

TCRbeta CDR3 regions were amplified from genomic DNA using the immunoSEQ Assay, a bias-controlled multiplex PCR. The paper's data handling went like this. Nucleated cell counts per sample were estimated from amplification of reference gene primers within the assay. Sequence reads were collapsed and filtered to measure the absolute abundance of every unique TCRbeta CDR3 rearrangement. For each sample, productive Simpson clonality was calculated by taking the square root of Simpson's diversity index across productive rearrangements. As stored in TCRdb, this immuneACCESS dataset retains in-frame rearrangements with V and J assigned. A fraction of the clones does not appear; measured against another copy, unresolved V genes explain less than half of the discrepancy, and the remainder lacks a known reason. That table is the source of V, J and clone size, and D and trimming were worked out from the DNA. Within this sample are 250,000 or so clones, with over 80% of them counted one time only. The top ten constitute roughly 3.9% of the sample.

In the prospective study, participants were roughly 18 to 95 years old, resided in fewer than 25 geographic areas of the United States, and were enrolled through a virtual design. To assign participants to cohorts, the prospective study relied on clinical history that participants themselves reported in a screening survey and a study questionnaire. Each participant in the prospective study had whole blood, serum and a nasopharyngeal or oropharyngeal swab collected by mobile phlebotomists. Prospective study participants could optionally give additional blood draws and questionnaires over an approximately two-month period. Before DNA extraction, prospective study blood samples were shipped either frozen or at room temperature. Reading the germline V gene (reference sequence) gives CDR1 LGHDT and CDR2 YNNKEL. The CDR3 spans 15 residues, from the cysteine through the phenylalanine. Solely the CDR3 DNA is kept, with 45 bases framed from the first base. V is pruned by 4 bases and J by 6 bases, leaving 12 bases of the junction without a gene match.

Only a few counts were recorded for this clone. There is no known antigen for this receptor. Per-nucleotide qualities are absent, and no much larger clonotype sits a single base away. The chain was built from TRBV3-1 (or the pseudogene TRBV3-2) and TRBJ2-7; a stretch of 7 junction bases matches TRBD2. The sequence derives from a woman in her twenties or thirties with acute COVID-19. The sample consisted of PBMCs or T cells enriched from blood (not recorded which). The DNA is as follows: TGTGCCAGCAGCCCAGCGCGGACTAGAAGTTCCGAGCAGTACTTC. Translated, this is CASSPARTRSSEQYF.